The clone carrying this T cell receptor (beta chain) was detected only once. This entry belongs to a study of blood T cell repertoires in COVID-19. Overall study context: Samples came from the United States, Italy and Spain, spanning acute and convalescent COVID-19.

This CDR3 comprises 15 residues. The V segment lost 2 bases and the J segment 6 bases; nucleotides outside the gene matches: 5. CDR1 is SGHVS, CDR2 FQNEAQ, per germline. As processed by the authors: Researchers report that nucleated cell counts were estimated from reference gene primer amplification. Measured with immunoSEQ multiplex PCR; TCRdb has only the in-frame clones, and not every one. V and J calls and clone size are copied from that table; D and trimming were computed from the DNA. Altogether 390,000 or so clones are present, 75% to 90% being singletons, with the ten largest covering less than 1.2%. Researchers sorted participants into cohorts using their self-reported clinical history. The recovered donors of Cohort 3 showed two negative PCRs, clearance, or symptom resolution.

V gene TRBV7-8 combines with J gene TRBJ2-3, with 10 bases matching TRBD2. The sequence was obtained from a man aged 18 to 30 who had recovered from COVID-19. The sequenced material came from PBMCs or T cells enriched from blood (not recorded which). This chain's CDR3 is CASSLTGLARDTQYF. The CDR3 DNA reads TGTGCCAGCAGCTTAACGGGACTAGCGAGGGATACGCAGTATTTT.